This is a list of T cell receptor beta chains from one sample in a study of T cells expressing NK-cell markers. TCRdb re-called the 5' RACE reads; every CDR3 protein appears as one record, without DNA. This repertoire includes roughly 300,000 distinct CDR3 sequences. What was sequenced was blood T cells: a sorted CD56 or NKG2C T cell subset, CD4+ or CD8+ T cells, or bulk PBMC T cells (not recorded which). These receptors all stem from a woman between 18 and 70 years old in good health. CDR3s include the opening cysteine and the closing phenylalanine or tryptophan. Fields, in order: J gene, V gene, CDR3 protein.

j_call: TRBJ1-1; v_call: TRBV7-3; cdr3_aa: CASSLRPALGPQNTEAFF
j_call: TRBJ1-5; v_call: TRBV4-3; cdr3_aa: CASSQNRVRNSNQPQHF
j_call: TRBJ2-1; v_call: TRBV12-3/TRBV12-4; cdr3_aa: CASRPTSGSRNEQFF
j_call: TRBJ1-5; v_call: TRBV20-1; cdr3_aa: CSAPKRGDLNQPQHF
j_call: TRBJ1-4; v_call: TRBV7-2; cdr3_aa: CASRPTGATNEKLFF
j_call: TRBJ1-4; v_call: TRBV4-3; cdr3_aa: CASSQVFTGRANEKLFF
j_call: TRBJ2-7; v_call: TRBV7-3; cdr3_aa: CASSLYGYEQYF
j_call: TRBJ2-7; v_call: TRBV12-3/TRBV12-4; cdr3_aa: CASSPRLGYEQYF
j_call: TRBJ2-7; v_call: TRBV6-5; cdr3_aa: CASTLAGTTYEQYF
j_call: TRBJ1-5; v_call: TRBV5-1; cdr3_aa: CASSPGSSNQPQHF
j_call: TRBJ2-4; v_call: TRBV7-2; cdr3_aa: CASSSTGDKNIQYF
j_call: TRBJ1-3; v_call: TRBV5-1; cdr3_aa: CASSSNSGNTIYF
j_call: TRBJ1-4; v_call: TRBV6-1; cdr3_aa: CASRIKGAANEKLFF
j_call: TRBJ2-1; v_call: TRBV5-1; cdr3_aa: CASSLTSGSWNEQFF
j_call: TRBJ2-3; v_call: TRBV20-1; cdr3_aa: CSAWGGTTDTQYF
j_call: TRBJ2-3; v_call: TRBV29-1; cdr3_aa: CSVGTRGGTDTQYF
j_call: TRBJ1-5; v_call: TRBV6-2/TRBV6-3; cdr3_aa: CASRARQGWNQPQHF
j_call: TRBJ2-6; v_call: TRBV7-8; cdr3_aa: CASSFAGGANVLTF
j_call: TRBJ2-7; v_call: TRBV11-2; cdr3_aa: CASSGRLAGGPVLYEQYF
j_call: TRBJ2-2; v_call: TRBV11-2; cdr3_aa: CASSLQRGSTGELFF
j_call: TRBJ2-7; v_call: TRBV7-3; cdr3_aa: CASSKGTNYEQYF
j_call: TRBJ1-5; v_call: TRBV29-1; cdr3_aa: CSAPLSGYGPQHF
j_call: TRBJ2-7; v_call: TRBV28; cdr3_aa: CASTAPGQGSEEQYF
j_call: TRBJ2-5; v_call: TRBV12-3/TRBV12-4; cdr3_aa: CASRPPGETQYF
j_call: TRBJ1-5; v_call: TRBV6-1; cdr3_aa: CASSRTLNQPQHF
j_call: TRBJ1-6; v_call: TRBV20-1; cdr3_aa: CSASSLVIGFGSPLHF
j_call: TRBJ1-6; v_call: TRBV6-6; cdr3_aa: CASNLDRGSPLHF
j_call: TRBJ1-1; v_call: TRBV6-5; cdr3_aa: CASSYVGGEAFF
j_call: TRBJ2-7; v_call: TRBV28; cdr3_aa: CASSLPRRGSSLHEQYF
j_call: TRBJ2-1; v_call: TRBV19; cdr3_aa: CAISRGTSSYKDQFF
j_call: TRBJ2-1; v_call: TRBV5-1; cdr3_aa: CASSLVQGATNEQFF
j_call: TRBJ1-3; v_call: TRBV6-1; cdr3_aa: CATLVAGNTIYF
j_call: TRBJ2-2; v_call: TRBV5-5; cdr3_aa: CASSLRQGDTGELFF
j_call: TRBJ1-6; v_call: TRBV7-2; cdr3_aa: CASSSDGGRSSPLHF
j_call: TRBJ1-2; v_call: TRBV6-1; cdr3_aa: CASNPGQHYGYTF
j_call: TRBJ2-1; v_call: TRBV11-2; cdr3_aa: CASSLPMGQTGTSGYNEQFF
j_call: TRBJ2-5; v_call: TRBV9; cdr3_aa: CASSVGGWGGQETQYF
j_call: TRBJ1-2; v_call: TRBV7-9; cdr3_aa: CASSPQKGVNYGYTF
j_call: TRBJ2-5; v_call: TRBV12-3/TRBV12-4; cdr3_aa: CASSPGGPQETQYF
j_call: TRBJ2-5; v_call: TRBV20-1; cdr3_aa: CSAILGTSQETQYF
j_call: TRBJ2-1; v_call: TRBV11-3; cdr3_aa: CASSAGSGTGFYNEQFF
j_call: TRBJ1-5; v_call: TRBV10-3; cdr3_aa: CAISVESAGQPQHF
j_call: TRBJ1-2; v_call: TRBV12-3/TRBV12-4; cdr3_aa: CASSFWALRVYGYTF
j_call: TRBJ1-5; v_call: TRBV12-3/TRBV12-4; cdr3_aa: CASSPGDQPQHF